Detailed here is one TCR beta chain. Its antigen target is currently unknown. The input lacks base qualities; no much larger clone sits a single base away. This sample is part of a study of blood T cells in healthy people across ages (dated by TCRdb to 2013 to 2016). Notes on the research overall: In model experiments, template switching captured about one uniquely barcoded TCR beta cDNA molecule for every two T cells. For two donors (one aged 18 to 29 and one aged 80 or older), the study analyzed two additional independent replicas of 1 million unique cDNA reads from the same blood draw. The donors were divided into four age groups: young (average around 16 years), middle-aged (about 40), aged (about 62) and long-lived (about 90). Donors of different ages were randomly distributed across sequencing lanes to avoid experimental bias. To track age-related changes in TCR beta repertoire diversity, the study relied on deep sequencing normalized with unique cDNA molecular identifiers. Study-level results and caveats: As age increased, observed TCR beta diversity per million T cells dropped in a roughly linear way, and a significant reduction was already evident by age roughly 36. Since profiling was done on bulk unsorted PBMCs, naive and antigen-experienced compartments could not be conclusively compared. Compared with the aged group, the long-lived group had more naive CD4+ T cells, fewer expanded clones and increased TCR diversity, suggesting age selection. The CMV infection status of donors was not known, potentially confounding age-related changes in expanded clonotypes. Observed TCR beta diversity correlated strongly with the percentage of naive T cells measured by flow cytometry. Total diversity estimates from one million sequenced T cells were considered lower bounds and underestimates.

The 39 donors, aged roughly 6 to 100 years, were systemically healthy Caucasian individuals from Russia. Each donor gave 9.5 to 10 milliliters of peripheral blood, drawn into EDTA-treated Vacutainer tubes. PBMCs were isolated by Ficoll-Paque density-gradient centrifugation, with at least 6 million obtained per sample. Trizol reagent was used to extract total RNA from the PBMCs, yielding at least 5.5 micrograms per sample. Naive CD45RAhigh/CD27high T cell percentages were measured by flow cytometry on a PBMC aliquot from every donor. The CDR3 contains 9 residues, cysteine and phenylalanine counted. CDR3 DNA is the only sequence kept; it has 27 bases, read in frame from the first base. Trimming at the junction amounts to 7 bases on V and 15 bases on J, and the germline ends lie 10 bases apart. Libraries were built with 5' RACE. Instrument used: Illumina HiSeq 2500. A second PCR of roughly 7 to 11 cycles was performed with a sample-barcoded 5' primer and a J-beta primer mix. A unique molecular identifier was introduced onto each TCR beta cDNA molecule by a template-switch 5' adaptor carrying 12 random nucleotides. At least 2.5 million CDR3-containing paired-end reads were obtained from each sample. The Mint cDNA synthesis kit, primed by a TRBC-specific oligonucleotide, was used to synthesize first-strand cDNA from all RNA. Following uracil-DNA glycosylase treatment, a first 18-cycle PCR with universal primers M1SS and BC2_uni_R was performed on all cDNA. The original methods were these. For normalization, 1 million high-quality reads were randomly selected from each sample, with every read carrying a distinct molecular identifier. Reads with shared molecular identifiers were discarded instead of being binned into consensus sequences. MiTCR, set to a Q25 quality threshold and the strictest error-elimination algorithm, was used for CDR3 identification, clonotype clustering and error correction. A nonparametric unseen species model using Euler transformation provided a lower-bound estimate of total TCR beta diversity. The public reads were reanalyzed by TCRdb: fastp trimming at Q25, MiXCR alignment, in-frame beta chains only. Each record represents a unique CDR3 protein, reported with the most common genes and DNA among its rows. These V and J calls are TCRdb output, not the study's own analysis. The sample data list approximately 1,000,000 distinct CDR3 sequences, and less than 45% of these were observed just once. 10% to 15% of the sample comes from the top ten.

The V and J segments used are TRBV12-3 or TRBV12-4 and TRBJ2-1; the D region possibly corresponds to TRBD1 (5 bases align). Sequencing input: blood. The clonotype comes from a man between 18 and 29 years old in good health. The DNA sequence reads TGTGCCAGCACCGCCCAGGGGTTCTTC. Its protein product is CASTAQGFF.